Each of the 13 T cell receptor beta chains below was sequenced from the same sample in a study of OX40 agonist ivuxolimab in advanced cancers. Repertoires were generated with immunoSEQ multiplex PCR, while TCRdb's copy carries only in-frame clones and drops some. The sample holds 60,000 to 100,000 clones, 80% to 95% seen once. The sequencing here drew on CD4+ or CD8+ T cells sorted from blood, taken in a trial of the OX40 agonist ivuxolimab. These receptor sequences come from an adult with an advanced solid tumor such as melanoma, head and neck, liver or kidney cancer.

The count of this clone is one. The chain carries TRBV19 and TRBJ1-4; 11 bases line up with TRBD1. CDR1 and CDR2 (germline): LNHDA, SQIVND (reference sequence). The CDR3 sequence is 14 residues long. Trimming removed 5 bases from V and 7 bases from J; junction bases left unmatched: 3. Here the CDR3 reads CASSLGTGGEKLFF. In nucleotides, the CDR3 is TGTGCCAGTAGTTTGGGGACAGGGGGTGAAAAACTGTTTTTT. Combining the CDR3 with reference TRBV19 and TRBJ1-4 gives the whole variable domain DGGITQSPKYLFRKEGQNVTLSCEQNLNHDAMYWYRQDPGQGLRLIYYSQIVNDFQKGDIAEGYSVSREKKESFPLTVTSAQKNPTAFYLCASSLGTGGEKLFFGSGTQLSVL.

This chain connects TRBV28 to TRBJ2-7; 12 bases fit TRBD2. CDR1 and CDR2 from the germline V gene are MDHEN and SYDVKM. V dropped 5 bases and J dropped 5; count of bases not matched to a gene: 16. The CDR3 contains 18 residues. Here the CDR3 DNA reads TGTGCCAGCAGTCGCCACCCCTCAGGACTAGCGGGAATCCACGAGCAGTACTTC. Translation: CASSRHPSGLAGIHEQYF. The full variable domain, in which reference TRBV28 and TRBJ2-7 provide the parts outside the CDR3, is DVKVTQSSRYLVKRTGEKVFLECVQDMDHENMFWYRQDPGLGLRLIYFSYDVKMKEKGDIPEGYSVSREKKERFSLILESASTNQTSMYLCASSRHPSGLAGIHEQYFGPGTRLTVT.

This clone was seen a handful of times. This chain connects TRBV7-8 to TRBJ2-5; 9 bases align to TRBD1. Trimming at V came to 5 bases and at J to 4 bases, leaving 14 bases not matched to a gene. CDR1 is SGHVS and CDR2 is FQNEAQ in the germline V gene. This CDR3 has 17 residues. The CDR3 region has the DNA TGTGCCAGCAGCCTGGGACAGGGAAGTGTTACGGGAGAGACCCAGTACTTC. Amino acids: CASSLGQGSVTGETQYF. Full variable domain (remainder filled in from reference TRBV7-8 and TRBJ2-5): GAGVSQSPRYKVAKRGQDVALRCDPISGHVSLFWYQQALGQGPEFLTYFQNEAQLDKSGLPSDRFFAERPEGSVSTLKIQRTQQEDSAVYLCASSLGQGSVTGETQYFGPGTRLLVL.

The chain couples TRBV25-1 to TRBJ2-2, with a weak D call TRBD1 (6 bases). The CDR3 loop spans 18 amino acids. Germline CDR1 is MGHDK and CDR2 is SYGVNS. V dropped 5 bases and J dropped 5 bases, with 24 bases sitting between them. This chain's CDR3 is CASSSPPWGTPSTGELFF. CDR3 nucleotide sequence: TGTGCCAGCAGTTCTCCACCTTGGGGGACACCCTCAACCGGGGAGCTGTTTTTT.

The gene calls are TRBV5-1 and TRBJ2-7; 9 bases align to TRBD2. The CDR3 runs 16 residues. Germline V lookup: CDR1 SGHRS, CDR2 YFSETQ. Germline trimming cut 0 bases from V and 2 bases from J; bases unmatched to any gene: 6. The CDR3 DNA is TGCGCCAGCAGCTTGGTGGCTAGCGGGACCACCTACGAGCAGTACTTC. It is translated as CASSLVASGTTYEQYF.

The V and J genes are TRBV11-2 and TRBJ2-2; TRBD1 matches 12 bases. V shed 4 bases and J 3 bases; nucleotides not matched to a gene: 3. The CDR3 extends over 16 amino acids. Per germline, CDR1 SGHAT and CDR2 FQNNGV. CDR3 DNA sequence: TGTGCCAGCAGCTGGGGGACAGGGGGCGACACCGGGGAGCTGTTTTTT. It is translated as CASSWGTGGDTGELFF.

J is TRBJ2-7 and V is TRBV5-5; 7 nucleotides agree with TRBD2. With 3 bases clipped from V and 9 bases from J, the junction kept 15 bases outside the gene matches. The CDR3 sequence is 15 residues long. From germline, CDR1 is SGHKS and CDR2 YYEKEE (reference sequence). In DNA form, the CDR3 reads TGTGCCAGCAGCTCACCGACTAGCTCCACCCGCGGGCAGTACTTC. Translating it yields CASSSPTSSTRGQYF.

The chain has TRBV7-2 and TRBJ1-1; tentatively, D is TRBD1 (6 bases). Germline V gene data show CDR1 as SGHTA and CDR2 as FQGNSA. The ends were cut back, 5 bases at V and 5 bases at J, with 12 bases in the middle. The CDR3 covers 13 residues. The CDR3 reads CASSGGGGTEAFF. The CDR3 DNA sequence: TGTGCCAGCAGCGGCGGGGGCGGAACTGAAGCTTTCTTT.

This clone appeared a single time. V is TRBV5-8 and J is TRBJ2-2, with unresolved D. Per the germline V gene, CDR1 is SGHTS and CDR2 is YDEGEE. CDR3 length: 16 residues. Between the trimmed V and J ends, which lost 0 bases and 4 bases, there was a span of 13 bases. CDR3 protein: CASSLAISLSTGELFF. CDR3 nucleotide sequence: TGTGCCAGCAGCTTGGCGATCTCCCTAAGCACCGGGGAGCTGTTTTTT.

This chain links TRBV5-6 with TRBJ2-2; maybe TRBD2 (5 bases). The V gene's germline CDR1 is SGHDT and CDR2 YYEEEE. V lost 2 bases and J lost 3, with 14 bases in between. The CDR3 spans 16 residues. In DNA, the CDR3 is TGTGCCAGCAGCTTTGGGTGGGAGCGAGACACCGGGGAGCTGTTTTTT. Translated, it gives CASSFGWERDTGELFF.

This clone occurred once. The rearrangement joins TRBV30 to TRBJ1-4; 8 bases are a match to TRBD1. CDR3 length: 13 amino acids. Unmatched junction bases numbered 6, after V lost 4 bases and J lost 8 bases. Germline values: CDR1 GTSNPN, CDR2 SVGIG (reference sequence). This chain's CDR3 is CAWTTGGREKLFF. In DNA, the CDR3 is TGTGCCTGGACTACAGGGGGAAGGGAAAAACTGTTTTTT.

V and J are TRBV5-1 and TRBJ2-7; D unclear. V dropped 7 bases and J dropped 0 bases, with 11 bases sitting between them. Germline V gives CDR1 SGHRS, CDR2 YFSETQ. CDR3 size: 13 residues. The CDR3 loop is CASSPLFSYEQYF. DNA for the CDR3: TGCGCCAGCTCCCCTCTCTTCTCCTACGAGCAGTACTTC.

The chain recombines TRBV11-2 with TRBJ1-1; a weak D match, TRBD1 (6 bases). The length of the CDR3 is 17 residues. Germline CDR1 is SGHAT and CDR2 is FQNNGV. Trimming stripped 2 bases from V and 4 bases from J, with 20 bases between. The CDR3 nucleotides are TGTGCCAGCAGCTTACCCGTAGGCGGGGGCGCGGTCACTGAAGCTTTCTTT. Protein sequence: CASSLPVGGGAVTEAFF.